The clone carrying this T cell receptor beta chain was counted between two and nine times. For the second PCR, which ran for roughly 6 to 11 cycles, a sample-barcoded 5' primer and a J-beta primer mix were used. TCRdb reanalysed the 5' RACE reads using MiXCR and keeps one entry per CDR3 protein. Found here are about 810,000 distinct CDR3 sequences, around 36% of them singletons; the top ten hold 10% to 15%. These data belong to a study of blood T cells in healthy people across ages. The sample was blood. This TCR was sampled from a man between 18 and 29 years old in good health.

CDR3 sequence reads: CASSPAGRRHGYTF. The CDR3 nucleotides are TGTGCCAGCAGCCCGGCGGGGCGGCGGCATGGCTACACCTTC. This chain uses TRBV7-3 with TRBJ1-2, with D possibly being TRBD1 (5 bases). The CDR3 totals 14 residues. The germline V gene has CDR1 SGHTA and CDR2 FQGTGA. Trimming took off 5 bases at V and 6 bases at J, with 16 bases between the two ends.